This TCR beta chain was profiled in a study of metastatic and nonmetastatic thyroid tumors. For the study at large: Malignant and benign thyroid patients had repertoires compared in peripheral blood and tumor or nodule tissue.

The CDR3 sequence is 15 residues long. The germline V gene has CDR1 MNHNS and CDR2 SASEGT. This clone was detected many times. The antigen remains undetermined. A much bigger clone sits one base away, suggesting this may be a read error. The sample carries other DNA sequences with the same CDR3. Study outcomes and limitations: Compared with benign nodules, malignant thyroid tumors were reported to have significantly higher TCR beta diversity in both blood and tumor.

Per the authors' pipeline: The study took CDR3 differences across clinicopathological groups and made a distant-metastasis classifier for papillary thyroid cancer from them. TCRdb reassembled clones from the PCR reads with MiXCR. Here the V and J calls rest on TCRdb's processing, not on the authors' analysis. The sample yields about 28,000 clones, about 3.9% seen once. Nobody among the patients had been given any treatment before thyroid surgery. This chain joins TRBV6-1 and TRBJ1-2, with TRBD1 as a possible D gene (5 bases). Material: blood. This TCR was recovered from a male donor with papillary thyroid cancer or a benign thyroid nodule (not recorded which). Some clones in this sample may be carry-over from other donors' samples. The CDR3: CASSEMTGLNYGHTF. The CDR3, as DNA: TGTGCCAGCAGCGAAATGACGGGACTAAACTATGGCCACACCTTC.